The clone carrying this TCR beta chain was found many times. What it recognizes is unknown. RNA transcripts provided the source from which TCR beta CDR3 regions were amplified. The HTBI primer set drove a first-round RT-PCR of the TCR CDR3. Each CDR3 protein is one row after TCRdb ran MiXCR on the multiplex PCR reads. The table shows about 610,000 distinct CDR3 sequences, with around 42% occurring only once. The sample originates from a study of T cells in Graves' hyperthyroidism and ophthalmopathy. Study-wide results and limits: Peripheral blood also featured most of the thyroid clonotypes expanded above 0.001.

This CDR3 is built from 15 residues. Germline CDR1 and CDR2: SGHNT and YENEEA. V lost 1 base and J 2 bases, leaving 12 bases between the germline ends. Stability of Graves' hyperthyroidism was defined as absent ophthalmopathy progression within 18 months. Hyperthyroidism patients were newly diagnosed, had disease duration under 2 months, and were aged 18 to 65 years. Used for diagnoses were clinical symptoms, serum thyroxine and TRAb, thyroid ultrasound and orbital computed tomography. The sample was peripheral blood or thyroid tissue (not recorded which). This chain links TRBV11-3 with TRBJ2-7, with D possibly being TRBD1 or TRBD2 (5 bases each). The origin of this receptor is a woman between 18 and 29 years old with Graves' hyperthyroidism. The CDR3 nucleotides read TGTGCCAGCAGCTTAGTGGGGGTCGCGACCTACGAGCAGTACTTC. It encodes CASSLVGVATYEQYF. The variable domain in full, completed from reference TRBV11-3 and TRBJ2-7, reads EAGVVQSPRYKIIEKKQPVAFWCNPISGHNTLYWYLQNLGQGPELLIRYENEEAVDDSQLPKDRFSAERLKGVDSTLKIQPAELGDSAVYLCASSLVGVATYEQYFGPGTRLTVT.